This is a list of T cell receptor beta chains from one sample in a study of T cell responses to AZD1222 COVID-19 vaccine. Sequenced by immunoSEQ multiplex PCR; TCRdb stores in-frame clones only, minus some. This sample has 150,000 or so clones, with more than 90% found just once. The source material was peripheral blood, sampled on day 0 of AZD1222 vaccination. Receptors originate from an adult in good health. Both conserved end residues are part of each CDR3. D genes are given only for firm matches. Rows may omit the clone size; those that give it use once, few, many or a size class.

CAWRGFGQNYGYTF | TGTGCCTGGAGGGGCTTCGGTCAGAACTATGGCTACACCTTC | NA | TRBJ1-2 | TRBV30 | NA
CASSRAGQGEAFF | TGCGCCAGCAGTCGGGCAGGACAGGGCGAAGCTTTCTTT | TRBD1 | TRBJ1-1 | TRBV23-1 | NA
CASSGTGGSEAFF | TGTGCCAGCTCCGGGACAGGGGGCTCTGAAGCTTTCTTT | TRBD1 | TRBJ1-1 | TRBV6-5 | NA
CASSSRTSGSLSYEQYF | TGTGCCAGCAGCTCTCGGACTAGCGGGAGTCTGTCCTACGAGCAGTACTTC | TRBD2 | TRBJ2-7 | TRBV7-2 | NA
CASSPPGLAGGRETQYF | TGTGCCAGCAGTCCGCCGGGACTAGCGGGGGGGCGAGAGACCCAGTACTTC | TRBD2 | TRBJ2-5 | TRBV6-2/TRBV6-3 | once
CASSIGVSGNTIYF | TGTGCCAGTAGTATAGGTGTCTCGGGAAACACCATATATTTT | NA | TRBJ1-3 | TRBV19 | NA
CAISGASSGYEQYF | TGTGCCATCAGCGGGGCCTCCTCAGGCTACGAGCAGTACTTC | NA | TRBJ2-7 | TRBV10-3 | NA
CASKTRDRGTYEQYF | TGTGCCAGCAAAACCCGGGACAGGGGCACCTACGAGCAGTACTTC | TRBD1 | TRBJ2-7 | TRBV27 | NA
CASSPLMGSYNEQFF | TGTGCCAGCTCACCCCTAATGGGCTCCTACAATGAGCAGTTCTTC | NA | TRBJ2-1 | TRBV18 | NA
CASSRLTSGASDTQYF | TGCGCCAGCAGCCGCTTGACTAGCGGGGCGTCAGATACGCAGTATTTT | TRBD2 | TRBJ2-3 | TRBV4-1 | NA
CASSQDDTGELFF | TGTGCCAGCAGCCAAGATGACACCGGGGAGCTGTTTTTT | NA | TRBJ2-2 | TRBV3-1/TRBV3-2 | NA
CASSAGGGGGYTF | TGCGCCAGCAGCGCGGGAGGAGGAGGTGGCTACACCTTC | NA | TRBJ1-2 | TRBV5-1 | once
CASSYLFQGRETEAFF | TGTGCCAGCAGTTACTTGTTTCAGGGACGGGAAACTGAAGCTTTCTTT | NA | TRBJ1-1 | TRBV6-2/TRBV6-3 | NA
CASSPTDSSYNEQFF | TGCGCCAGCAGCCCTACAGATAGCTCCTACAATGAGCAGTTCTTC | NA | TRBJ2-1 | TRBV5-1 | NA
CASSSDRGRWETQYF | TGCGCCAGCAGCTCAGACAGGGGGCGGTGGGAGACCCAGTACTTC | TRBD1 | TRBJ2-5 | TRBV5-1 | NA
CASTVTGTSGNEQFF | TGTGCCAGCACCGTGACCGGGACTAGCGGAAATGAGCAGTTCTTC | TRBD2 | TRBJ2-1 | TRBV6-5 | once
CATAGRSGNTIYF | TGTGCCACCGCGGGGAGGTCTGGAAACACCATATATTTT | NA | TRBJ1-3 | TRBV25-1 | NA
CASSLAGTGQRGIQYF | TGCGCCAGCAGCTTGGCCGGCACAGGGCAAAGGGGCATTCAGTACTTC | NA | TRBJ2-4 | TRBV5-1 | NA
CASSSTPQGADTQYF | TGTGCCAGCAGTTCCACACCACAGGGTGCAGATACGCAGTATTTT | NA | TRBJ2-3 | TRBV27 | NA
CASSLSSMYSNQPQHF | TGTGCCAGCAGTTTATCTTCTATGTATAGCAATCAGCCCCAGCATTTT | NA | TRBJ1-5 | TRBV27 | NA
CASSSLVGYNEQFF | TGTGCCAGCAGCTCCCTAGTAGGCTACAATGAGCAGTTCTTC | NA | TRBJ2-1 | TRBV11-2 | NA
CASSEDRFFEQYF | TGTGCCAGCAGTGAAGACAGATTTTTCGAGCAGTACTTC | NA | TRBJ2-7 | TRBV14 | NA
CASSPRPKGTIGGYTF | TGTGCCAGCAGCCCCAGACCCAAAGGGACAATCGGTGGCTACACCTTC | NA | TRBJ1-2 | TRBV13 | NA
CASSDGGYRGRETQYF | TGTGCCAGCAGTGATGGGGGGTACAGGGGGCGGGAGACCCAGTACTTC | TRBD1 | TRBJ2-5 | TRBV2 | once